The source of this TCR beta chain is a study of cytomegalovirus exposure and HLA in healthy donors. This CDR3 comprises 13 residues. The ends lost 4 bases at V and 9 bases at J; junction bases unmatched: 9. CDR1 and CDR2 (germline): SGHVS, FQNEAQ. The PCR used 60 Vbeta and 13 Jbeta primers. TCRdb keeps only in-frame clones here, not all; method: immunoSEQ multiplex PCR. The data contain around 100,000 clones, roughly a tenth of them singletons. Study-wide results and caveats: Reported performance of the classifier showed diagnosis of cytomegalovirus status with high specificity and sensitivity. Researchers reported in a later analysis that common viral pathogens appeared linked to several top clusters. In a later analysis, a missense DCLRE1C variant was linked to TCR beta V- and J-gene trimming. Among TCR beta chains, those listed as cytomegalovirus-associated numbered under 200.

This clone turned up a few times. Its antigen remains unknown. V gene TRBV7-8 combines with J gene TRBJ2-7; TRBD2 matches 7 bases. The clonotype was recovered from a man aged 35-49 years in good health and CMV-seropositive. Sequencing used PBMCs. The CDR3 nucleotides are TGTGCCAGCAGCTACTCCCAGCGGGAACGGCAGTACTTC. The encoded protein is CASSYSQRERQYF.